This paragraph covers one T cell receptor (beta chain) sequence. Its antigen is not known. The sorted-subset replicate PCRs were given around 200 ng DNA, which is tens of thousands of T cell genomes. Some clones are missing from TCRdb's copy, which holds only in-frame ones; the method was immunoSEQ multiplex PCR. The sample carries about 2.2 million clones, just over 90% recorded once. These data originate in a study of shared clonotypes between healthy human individuals. Selected positively for CCR7 and CD45RO-negative, naive CD8 cells excluded terminally differentiated effector memory CD45RA+ cells. The donors were all Caucasian adults (living in Nashville, Tennessee). Broader study findings: Generation probabilities were higher for clonotypes shared across all four sorted-subset donors than for unshared ones. Clonotype sharing across a few donors was observed for around 5.1% of naive CD4 clonotypes.

The specimen was naive CD8+ T cells from PBMCs. The clonotype originates from a man aged 18 to 29 in good health. Some clones in this sample may be carry-over from other donors' samples.

The CDR3 region has the DNA TGTGCCAGCAGCTTCCGGGACACTGACACAGATACGCAGTATTTT. This codes for CASSFRDTDTDTQYF. The rearrangement joins TRBV7-9 to TRBJ2-3, with a possible D match to TRBD1 (6 bases). Germline-derived CDR1 and CDR2 are SEHNR and FQNEAQ (reference sequence). The CDR3 loop spans 15 amino acids. V lost 3 bases, J lost 2 bases, and 12 bases lay in between.